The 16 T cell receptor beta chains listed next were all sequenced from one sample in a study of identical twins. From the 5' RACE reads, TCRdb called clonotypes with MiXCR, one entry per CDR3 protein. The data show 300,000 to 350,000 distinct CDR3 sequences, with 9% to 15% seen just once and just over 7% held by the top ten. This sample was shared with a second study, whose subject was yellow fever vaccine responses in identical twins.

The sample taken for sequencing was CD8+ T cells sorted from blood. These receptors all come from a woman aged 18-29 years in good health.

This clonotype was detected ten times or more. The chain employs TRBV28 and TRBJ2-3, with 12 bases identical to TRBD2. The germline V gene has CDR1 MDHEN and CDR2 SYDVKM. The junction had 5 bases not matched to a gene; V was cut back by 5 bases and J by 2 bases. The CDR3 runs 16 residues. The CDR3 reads CASSLGLAGTTDTQYF. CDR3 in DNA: TGTGCCAGCAGTCTCGGACTAGCGGGGACCACAGATACGCAGTATTTT.

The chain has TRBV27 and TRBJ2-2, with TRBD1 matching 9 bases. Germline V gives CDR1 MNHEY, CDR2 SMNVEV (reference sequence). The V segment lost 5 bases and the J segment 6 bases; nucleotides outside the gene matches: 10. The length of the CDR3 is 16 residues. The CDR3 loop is CASSLHRTGAAGELFF. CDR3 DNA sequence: TGTGCCAGCAGTCTTCACCGGACAGGGGCGGCCGGGGAGCTGTTTTTT.

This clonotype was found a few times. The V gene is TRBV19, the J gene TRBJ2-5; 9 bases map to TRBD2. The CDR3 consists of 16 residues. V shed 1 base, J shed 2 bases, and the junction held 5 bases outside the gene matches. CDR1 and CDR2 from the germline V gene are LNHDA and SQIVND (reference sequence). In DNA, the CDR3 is TGTGCCAGTAGTATAGGTGGCGGGAGGGATCAAGAGACCCAGTACTTC. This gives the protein CASSIGGGRDQETQYF.

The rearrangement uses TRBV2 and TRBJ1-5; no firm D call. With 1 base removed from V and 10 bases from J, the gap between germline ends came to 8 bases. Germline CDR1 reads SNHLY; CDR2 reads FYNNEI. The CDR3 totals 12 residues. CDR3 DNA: TGTGCCAGCAGTGAAGGTCCACAACCCCAGCATTTT. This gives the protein CASSEGPQPQHF.

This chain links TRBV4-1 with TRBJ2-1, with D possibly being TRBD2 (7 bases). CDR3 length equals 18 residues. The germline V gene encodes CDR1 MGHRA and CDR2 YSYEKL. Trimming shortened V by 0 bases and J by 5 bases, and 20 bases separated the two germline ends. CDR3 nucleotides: TGCGCCAGCAGCCAAGAGTTATTTGAGGGGGGGCGGGACAATGAGCAGTTCTTC. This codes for CASSQELFEGGRDNEQFF.

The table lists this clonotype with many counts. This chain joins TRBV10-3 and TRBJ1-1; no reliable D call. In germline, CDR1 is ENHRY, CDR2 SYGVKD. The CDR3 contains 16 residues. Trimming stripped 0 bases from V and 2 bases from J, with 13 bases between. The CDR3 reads CAISESTAGTNTEAFF. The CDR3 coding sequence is TGTGCCATCAGTGAGTCGACCGCCGGTACCAACACTGAAGCTTTCTTT.

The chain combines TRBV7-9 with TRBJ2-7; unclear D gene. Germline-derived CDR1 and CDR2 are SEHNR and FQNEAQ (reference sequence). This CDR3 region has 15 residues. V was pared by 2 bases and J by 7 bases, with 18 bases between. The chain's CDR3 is CASSLSLGPLQEQYF. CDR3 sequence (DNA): TGTGCCAGCAGCTTATCGCTCGGCCCTCTGCAAGAGCAGTACTTC.

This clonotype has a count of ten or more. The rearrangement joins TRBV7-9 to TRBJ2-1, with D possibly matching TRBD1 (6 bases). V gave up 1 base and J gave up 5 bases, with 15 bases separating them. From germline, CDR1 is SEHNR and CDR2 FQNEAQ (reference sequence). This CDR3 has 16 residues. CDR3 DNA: TGTGCCAGCAGCTTAGACCCCGGGACATTCCACAATGAGCAGTTCTTC. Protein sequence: CASSLDPGTFHNEQFF.

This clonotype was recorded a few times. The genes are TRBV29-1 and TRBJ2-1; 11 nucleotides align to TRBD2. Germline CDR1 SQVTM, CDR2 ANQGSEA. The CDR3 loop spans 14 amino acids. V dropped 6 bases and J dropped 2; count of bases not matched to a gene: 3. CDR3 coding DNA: TGCAGCGTAGCGGGACTAGCGGCCTACAATGAGCAGTTCTTC. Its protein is CSVAGLAAYNEQFF.

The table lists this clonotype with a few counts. DNA of the CDR3: TGTGCCAGCAGCTTGGATACAGGGAGCACCGGGGAGCTGTTTTTT. It codes for CASSLDTGSTGELFF. The chain combines TRBV5-5 with TRBJ2-2, with a possible D match to TRBD1 (6 bases). With 0 bases removed from V and 4 bases from J, the gap between germline ends came to 10 bases. The CDR3 contains 15 residues. The germline V gene has CDR1 SGHKS and CDR2 YYEKEE (reference sequence).

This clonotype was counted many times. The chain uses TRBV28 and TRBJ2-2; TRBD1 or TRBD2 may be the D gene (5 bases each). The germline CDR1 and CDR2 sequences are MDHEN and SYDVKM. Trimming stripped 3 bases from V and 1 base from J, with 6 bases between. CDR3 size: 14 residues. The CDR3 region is CASSLGENTGELFF. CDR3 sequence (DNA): TGTGCCAGCAGTTTGGGGGAGAACACCGGGGAGCTGTTTTTT.

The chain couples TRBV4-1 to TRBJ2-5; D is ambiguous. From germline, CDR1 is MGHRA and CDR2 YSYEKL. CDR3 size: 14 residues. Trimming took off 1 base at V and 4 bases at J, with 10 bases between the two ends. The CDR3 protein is CASSQADRTETQYF. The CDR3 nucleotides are TGCGCCAGCAGCCAAGCGGACCGTACAGAGACCCAGTACTTC.

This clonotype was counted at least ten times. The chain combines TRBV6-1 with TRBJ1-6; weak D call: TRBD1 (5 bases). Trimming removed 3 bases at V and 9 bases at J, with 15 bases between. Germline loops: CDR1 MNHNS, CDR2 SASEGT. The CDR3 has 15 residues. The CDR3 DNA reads TGTGCCAGCAGTGATCCGGTGCAGGGAAGTTCACCCCTCCACTTT. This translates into CASSDPVQGSSPLHF.

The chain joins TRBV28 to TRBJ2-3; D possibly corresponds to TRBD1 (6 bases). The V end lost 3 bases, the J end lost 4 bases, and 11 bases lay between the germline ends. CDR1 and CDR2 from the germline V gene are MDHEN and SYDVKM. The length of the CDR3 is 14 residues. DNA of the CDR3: TGTGCCAGCAGTTTTGGTGGGGGCCCAGATACGCAGTATTTT. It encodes CASSFGGGPDTQYF. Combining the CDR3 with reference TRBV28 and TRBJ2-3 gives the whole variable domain DVKVTQSSRYLVKRTGEKVFLECVQDMDHENMFWYRQDPGLGLRLIYFSYDVKMKEKGDIPEGYSVSREKKERFSLILESASTNQTSMYLCASSFGGGPDTQYFGPGTRLTVL.

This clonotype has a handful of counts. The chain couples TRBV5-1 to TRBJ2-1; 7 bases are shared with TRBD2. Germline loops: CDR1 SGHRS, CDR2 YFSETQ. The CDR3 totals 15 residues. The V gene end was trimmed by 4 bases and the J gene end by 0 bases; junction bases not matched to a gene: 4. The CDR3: CASSMGGSSYNEQFF. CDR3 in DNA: TGCGCCAGCAGCATGGGGGGGAGCTCCTACAATGAGCAGTTCTTC.

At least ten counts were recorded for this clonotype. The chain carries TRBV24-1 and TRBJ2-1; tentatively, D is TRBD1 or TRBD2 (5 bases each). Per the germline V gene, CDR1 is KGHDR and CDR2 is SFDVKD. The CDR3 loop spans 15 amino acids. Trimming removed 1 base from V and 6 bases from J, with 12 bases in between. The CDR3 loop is CATSDFGDHANEQFF. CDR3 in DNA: TGTGCCACCAGTGATTTTGGGGACCATGCCAATGAGCAGTTCTTC.